The rows below give T cell receptor beta chains drawn from one sample of a study of T cell responses to AZD1222 COVID-19 vaccine. The protocol was immunoSEQ multiplex PCR, while the TCRdb copy is restricted to in-frame clones and leaves out a portion. The sample shows about 200,000 clones, roughly 94% of them seen only once. This specimen was peripheral blood, taken 28 days after the second dose of the MenACWY control vaccine. The receptors derive from an adult who received the MenACWY meningococcal vaccine as a control. Each CDR3 is given with its conserved first and last residue. D genes are given only for firm matches. Clone size appears in some rows only: once, few, many, or a class for an expanded clone.

size: NA; V: TRBV7-9; D: TRBD2; J: TRBJ2-7; DNA: TGTGCCAGCAGCTCCCCTCGGGGGGGCGCTGCCGTTTACGAGCAGTACTTC; CDR3: CASSSPRGGAAVYEQYF
size: NA; V: TRBV12-3/TRBV12-4; D: NA; J: TRBJ2-7; DNA: TGTGCCAGCAGCCCTACAGGGACCTACGAGCAGTACTTC; CDR3: CASSPTGTYEQYF
size: NA; V: TRBV14; D: NA; J: TRBJ2-7; DNA: TGTGCCAGCAGCCAAGTTGGGCGTATGGAAAGGGTGTACTTC; CDR3: CASSQVGRMERVYF
size: NA; V: TRBV6-5; D: NA; J: TRBJ1-5; DNA: TGTGCCAGCCTTTCAGGGCCGGTCAGCAATCAGCCCCAGCATTTT; CDR3: CASLSGPVSNQPQHF
size: NA; V: TRBV5-1; D: NA; J: TRBJ1-3; DNA: TGCGCCAGCAGCTTGGGGGGGCCTGGAAACACCATATATTTT; CDR3: CASSLGGPGNTIYF
size: NA; V: TRBV11-3; D: TRBD2; J: TRBJ2-7; DNA: TGTGCCAGCAGCTTGTCAGCGGGAGGGCCCAACGAGCAGTACTTC; CDR3: CASSLSAGGPNEQYF
size: NA; V: TRBV28; D: NA; J: TRBJ2-5; DNA: TGTGCCAGCAGTTTATCCGAGGAACACCAAGAGACCCAGTACTTC; CDR3: CASSLSEEHQETQYF
size: few; V: TRBV9; D: NA; J: TRBJ2-5; DNA: TGTGCCAGCAGCGTAATGATGGGGGGAGAGCAAGAGACCCAGTACTTC; CDR3: CASSVMMGGEQETQYF
size: NA; V: TRBV7-2; D: TRBD1; J: TRBJ2-1; DNA: TGTGCCAGCAGCTCCCTACCGGGACAGGGGCCCTACAATGAGCAGTTCTTC; CDR3: CASSSLPGQGPYNEQFF
size: NA; V: TRBV25-1; D: TRBD2; J: TRBJ2-5; DNA: TGTGCCAGCAGTGATGTTGCGGGGGAAGAGACCCAGTACTTC; CDR3: CASSDVAGEETQYF
size: NA; V: TRBV4-1; D: NA; J: TRBJ2-2; DNA: TGCGCCAGCAGCCCCCGACTGGCCCTCGGGGTGACAAACACCGGGGAGCTGTTTTTT; CDR3: CASSPRLALGVTNTGELFF
size: NA; V: TRBV28; D: NA; J: TRBJ1-2; DNA: TGTGCCAGCAGTTTACCGCGAGTGGACTACACCTTC; CDR3: CASSLPRVDYTF
size: NA; V: TRBV28; D: TRBD2; J: TRBJ2-7; DNA: TGTGCCAGCAGTTTATGCGAGCGGGGGACCTTAGGCTACGAGCAGTACTTC; CDR3: CASSLCERGTLGYEQYF
size: NA; V: TRBV24-1; D: TRBD2; J: TRBJ2-3; DNA: TGTGCCACCAGTGATTCGGCTAGCGGAGATACGCAGTATTTT; CDR3: CATSDSASGDTQYF
size: NA; V: TRBV11-1; D: NA; J: TRBJ1-1; DNA: TGTGCCAGCAGCTTTACAGGGTTGAACACTGAAGCTTTCTTT; CDR3: CASSFTGLNTEAFF
size: NA; V: TRBV5-1; D: NA; J: TRBJ2-7; DNA: TGCGCCAGCAGACGTTCTCCAGTTACCTACGAGCAGTACTTC; CDR3: CASRRSPVTYEQYF
size: NA; V: TRBV18; D: NA; J: TRBJ2-7; DNA: TGTGCCAGCTCACCCGGGAACGCCTACGAGCAGTACTTC; CDR3: CASSPGNAYEQYF
size: once; V: TRBV15; D: NA; J: TRBJ1-1; DNA: TGTGCCACCAGCAGAGATCGGAGCGGATGGAACACTGAAGCTTTCTTT; CDR3: CATSRDRSGWNTEAFF
size: few; V: TRBV6-5; D: NA; J: TRBJ1-3; DNA: TGTGCCAGCAGTTACGGGGCTGGAAACACCATATATTTT; CDR3: CASSYGAGNTIYF
size: once; V: TRBV6-5; D: NA; J: TRBJ1-5; DNA: TGTGCCAGCAGTTCCAGGGAAAGCAATCAGCCCCAGCATTTT; CDR3: CASSSRESNQPQHF
size: NA; V: TRBV5-6; D: NA; J: TRBJ2-1; DNA: TGTGCCAGCAGCCCCCTGAGCACCTACAATGAGCAGTTCTTC; CDR3: CASSPLSTYNEQFF
size: NA; V: TRBV6-5; D: NA; J: TRBJ2-5; DNA: TGTGCCAGCACCATAACAGCGGCAGGTCAAGAGACCCAGTACTTC; CDR3: CASTITAAGQETQYF
size: NA; V: TRBV25-1; D: TRBD2; J: TRBJ2-7; DNA: TGTGCCAGCAGTGGGGGGGGACGACGCTACGAGCAGTACTTC; CDR3: CASSGGGRRYEQYF
size: NA; V: TRBV12-3/TRBV12-4; D: NA; J: TRBJ1-3; DNA: TGTGCCAGCAGGGGGGATCCTGGAAACACCATATATTTT; CDR3: CASRGDPGNTIYF
size: NA; V: TRBV28; D: NA; J: TRBJ1-2; DNA: TGTGCCAGCAGTTTTACCCAGGGCGGCTATGGCTACACCTTC; CDR3: CASSFTQGGYGYTF
size: NA; V: TRBV7-2; D: NA; J: TRBJ2-7; DNA: TGTGCCAGCAGCTTATCGGGGAGTGAGGTCTACGAGCAGTACTTC; CDR3: CASSLSGSEVYEQYF
size: NA; V: TRBV19; D: NA; J: TRBJ2-2; DNA: TGTGCCAGTAGAATTAACACCGGGGAGCTGTTTTTT; CDR3: CASRINTGELFF
size: NA; V: TRBV6-6; D: NA; J: TRBJ2-7; DNA: TGTGCCAGCACAGAGAGCTCCTACGAGCAGTACTTC; CDR3: CASTESSYEQYF
size: once; V: TRBV28; D: TRBD1; J: TRBJ1-4; DNA: TGTGCCAGCAGTAACAGGGACAGACAAAAACTGTTTTTT; CDR3: CASSNRDRQKLFF
size: NA; V: TRBV7-9; D: NA; J: TRBJ2-7; DNA: TGTGCCAGCAGCTTAGCTACCGGGATCTATAAATCCTACGAGCAGTACTTC; CDR3: CASSLATGIYKSYEQYF
size: NA; V: TRBV15; D: TRBD1; J: TRBJ1-6; DNA: TGTGCCACCAGCAGAGACAGGGGGCTGGCCTATAATTCACCCCTCCACTTT; CDR3: CATSRDRGLAYNSPLHF
size: NA; V: TRBV7-2; D: NA; J: TRBJ2-1; DNA: TGTGCCAGCAGCCCCGACCCGAGCTCCTACAATGAGCAGTTCTTC; CDR3: CASSPDPSSYNEQFF
size: NA; V: TRBV6-5; D: NA; J: TRBJ1-4; DNA: TGTGCCAGCAGTTTTTTGGCGAGGGAAAAACTGTTTTTT; CDR3: CASSFLAREKLFF
size: NA; V: TRBV5-1; D: NA; J: TRBJ2-1; DNA: TGCGCCAGCAGCTCGGGACTAGGGGGCCAGGGAGAGCAGTTCTTC; CDR3: CASSSGLGGQGEQFF
size: NA; V: TRBV28; D: TRBD1; J: TRBJ1-1; DNA: TGTGCCAGCAGTTGGACAGGGGTGAACACTGAAGCTTTCTTT; CDR3: CASSWTGVNTEAFF
size: NA; V: TRBV28; D: NA; J: TRBJ1-5; DNA: TGTGCCAGCACCCTAGGTGCAGGGAGGTGGGTCAATCAGCCCCAGCATTTT; CDR3: CASTLGAGRWVNQPQHF
size: once; V: TRBV6-5; D: NA; J: TRBJ1-3; DNA: TGTGCCAGCAGTCCTGCGGGGTTCTCTGGAAACACCATATATTTT; CDR3: CASSPAGFSGNTIYF
size: NA; V: TRBV5-4; D: NA; J: TRBJ2-7; DNA: TGTGCCAGCAGCATCCCGGGGACGGGGACTCGCGAGCAGTACTTC; CDR3: CASSIPGTGTREQYF
size: NA; V: TRBV28; D: TRBD1; J: TRBJ1-2; DNA: TGTGCCAGCAGAACCGGGACAGGGGGAGGGGCCTATGGCTACACCTTC; CDR3: CASRTGTGGGAYGYTF
size: NA; V: TRBV18; D: NA; J: TRBJ1-3; DNA: TGTGCCAGCTCACCAGGAGTTCGGGAAGTAGGAGGAAACACCATATATTTT; CDR3: CASSPGVREVGGNTIYF
size: NA; V: TRBV19; D: NA; J: TRBJ2-7; DNA: TGTGCCAGTAGTGCCCCGGGTGGGGTATACGAGCAGTACTTC; CDR3: CASSAPGGVYEQYF
size: NA; V: TRBV6-2/TRBV6-3; D: NA; J: TRBJ2-7; DNA: TGTGCCAGCAGTAAATCTGGGACCCCGAACGTCAACGAGCAGTACTTC; CDR3: CASSKSGTPNVNEQYF
size: NA; V: TRBV5-1; D: NA; J: TRBJ2-2; DNA: TGCGCCAGCAGCACCAGTCGGGGGTCAACCGGGGAGCTGTTTTTT; CDR3: CASSTSRGSTGELFF
size: NA; V: TRBV10-3; D: NA; J: TRBJ1-3; DNA: TGTGCCATCAGGGGGGAGTCTGGGAGAAACACCATATATTTT; CDR3: CAIRGESGRNTIYF
size: NA; V: TRBV6-2/TRBV6-3; D: NA; J: TRBJ1-5; DNA: TGTGCCAGCAGCCCTTTGGAGGGGACCTATCAGCCCCAGCATTTT; CDR3: CASSPLEGTYQPQHF
size: NA; V: TRBV5-6; D: NA; J: TRBJ1-2; DNA: TGTGCCAGCAGCTCGGACCAGAATCGCTACACCTTC; CDR3: CASSSDQNRYTF
size: once; V: TRBV7-3; D: TRBD2; J: TRBJ2-2; DNA: TGTGCCAGCAGCTTAAAAGCTAGCGGACGATTTACCGGGGAGCTGTTTTTT; CDR3: CASSLKASGRFTGELFF
size: NA; V: TRBV2; D: NA; J: TRBJ2-7; DNA: TGTGCCAGCATTGGAGAGAGAGGGGACGAGCAGTACTTC; CDR3: CASIGERGDEQYF
size: NA; V: TRBV2; D: NA; J: TRBJ2-7; DNA: TGTGCCAGCAATGAGAGGGAGACCCACGAGCAGTACTTC; CDR3: CASNERETHEQYF
size: NA; V: TRBV5-6; D: NA; J: TRBJ1-1; DNA: TGTGCCAGCAGCTTGAGGGGGGTTGTCACTGAAGCTTTCTTT; CDR3: CASSLRGVVTEAFF
size: NA; V: TRBV28; D: NA; J: TRBJ2-4; DNA: TGTGCCAGGGGGAACATTCAGTACTTC; CDR3: CARGNIQYF
size: once; V: TRBV27; D: TRBD2; J: TRBJ2-7; DNA: TGTGCCAGCAGTTTAACTAGCGGGGGAGGCGAGCAGTACTTC; CDR3: CASSLTSGGGEQYF
size: NA; V: TRBV18; D: NA; J: TRBJ1-2; DNA: TGTGCCAGCTCACCCTCTAGGCAGGGAACGGGTTCGGGCTACACCTTC; CDR3: CASSPSRQGTGSGYTF
size: NA; V: TRBV27; D: NA; J: TRBJ2-1; DNA: TGTGCCAGCAGTTTAGGGGGCGGATACAATGAGCAGTTCTTC; CDR3: CASSLGGGYNEQFF